The 20 T cell receptor beta chains below were found in one sample sequenced in a study of cytomegalovirus exposure and HLA in healthy donors. Use of 60 Vbeta and 13 Jbeta primers characterized the PCR. Here immunoSEQ multiplex PCR was the method, and the copy in TCRdb shows in-frame clones only, minus some. The data show under 150,000 clones, over 60% seen once. The sequenced material came from PBMCs. The receptor set was obtained from a woman aged 30 to 39 in good health and CMV-seronegative.

In regard to this clone: Compared with germline, one end of the junction differs, possibly owing to a read error. In the same sample, other DNA sequences code for this CDR3. This chain uses TRBV2 with TRBJ2-7, with D possibly TRBD2 on 7 matching bases. The germline gives CDR1 SNHLY, CDR2 FYNNEI. CDR3 length equals 12 residues. The CDR3 region is CAAREGAYEQYF. The CDR3 DNA reads as TGCGCAGCCAGGGAGGGGGCCTACGAGCAGTACTTC.

The chain combines TRBV5-1 with TRBJ2-1, with TRBD2 matching 9 bases. CDR3 length equals 16 residues. V shed 1 base, J shed 4 bases, and the junction held 6 bases outside the gene matches. Per germline, CDR1 SGHRS and CDR2 YFSETQ. This CDR3 reads CASSLIGGGEYNEQFF. CDR3 DNA: TGCGCCAGCAGCTTGATTGGCGGGGGGGAGTACAATGAGCAGTTCTTC.

The rearrangement uses TRBV7-2 and TRBJ2-2; 7 nucleotides align to TRBD2. V lost 7 bases, J lost 5 bases, and 10 bases stayed unmatched. This CDR3 contains 15 residues. Germline V gene data show CDR1 as SGHTA and CDR2 as FQGNSA. CDR3 loop: CASNKGTTLTGELFF. CDR3 bases: TGTGCCAGCAATAAAGGGACTACATTAACCGGGGAGCTGTTTTTT. The variable domain in full, with the rest retrieved from reference TRBV7-2 and TRBJ2-2, is GAGVSQSPSNKVTEKGKDVELRCDPISGHTALYWYRQSLGQGLEFLIYFQGNSAPDKSGLPSDRFSAERTGGSVSTLTIQRTQQEDSAVYLCASNKGTTLTGELFFGEGSRLTVL.

This clone was seen a few times. The V and J genes are TRBV7-6 and TRBJ1-6, with 8 bases lining up with TRBD1. V gave up 1 base and J gave up 9 bases; unmatched junction bases: 8. The CDR3 runs 16 residues. Germline V gives CDR1 SGHVS, CDR2 FNYEAQ. The CDR3 spells CASSLGPNRGFSPLHF. CDR3 nucleotides: TGTGCCAGCAGCTTAGGGCCGAACAGGGGGTTTTCACCCCTCCACTTT.

V usage is TRBV2 and J usage is TRBJ1-1; D remains unclear. In germline, CDR1 is SNHLY, CDR2 FYNNEI. The CDR3 length is 15 residues. Trimming shortened V by 2 bases and J by 3 bases, and 13 bases separated the two germline ends. CDR3 DNA: TGTGCCAGCAGTGAATACGATCTCCCGGACACTGAAGCTTTCTTT. Translation: CASSEYDLPDTEAFF. Supplemented by reference TRBV2 and TRBJ1-1, the full variable domain reads EPEVTQTPSHQVTQMGQEVILRCVPISNHLYFYWYRQILGQKVEFLVSFYNNEISEKSEIFDDQFSVERPDGSNFTLKIRSTKLEDSAMYFCASSEYDLPDTEAFFGQGTRLTVV.

This rearrangement joins TRBV30 to TRBJ2-1, with D maybe TRBD2 (5 bases). The CDR3 loop spans 16 amino acids. The V and J ends lost 0 bases and 4 bases respectively, with 16 bases between them. Germline CDR1 reads GTSNPN; CDR2 reads SVGIG (reference sequence). The CDR3 DNA is TGTGCCTGGAGTGTACTCCAAGCGGCCAAATACAATGAGCAGTTCTTC. Encoded protein: CAWSVLQAAKYNEQFF.

The chain carries TRBV9 and TRBJ1-5; a possible D gene is TRBD1 (5 bases). CDR1 is SGDLS, CDR2 YYNGEE, per germline. This CDR3 has 15 amino acids. The ends were cut back, 4 bases at V and 5 bases at J, with 16 bases in the middle. The CDR3, as DNA: TGTGCCAGCAGCCCCCGGGGGACTGTCGATCAGCCCCAGCATTTT. It encodes CASSPRGTVDQPQHF.

The V and J genes are TRBV9 and TRBJ1-6; D ambiguous. Germline V gene sequence: CDR1 SGDLS, CDR2 YYNGEE. V was cut by 0 bases and J by 2 bases, with 6 bases left in between. This CDR3 has 15 amino acids. The CDR3 sequence: CASSVGATYNSPLHF. The CDR3 nucleotides read TGTGCCAGCAGCGTAGGGGCCACCTATAATTCACCCCTCCACTTT.

V gene TRBV9 combines with J gene TRBJ2-3; D unresolved. Germline CDR1 and CDR2: SGDLS and YYNGEE. This CDR3 is built from 13 residues. Trimming shortened V by 3 bases and J by 3 bases, and 8 bases separated the two germline ends. The CDR3 spells CASSAPATDTQYF. In DNA, the CDR3 is TGTGCCAGCAGCGCTCCAGCGACAGATACGCAGTATTTT.

The chain links TRBV7-9 to TRBJ1-2, with TRBD1 matching over 9 bases. The CDR3 has 16 residues. The ends lost 1 base at V and 4 bases at J; junction bases unmatched: 7. Germline CDR1 is SEHNR and CDR2 is FQNEAQ (reference sequence). The CDR3 sequence is CASSLEGGQGGYGYTF. The CDR3 nucleotides read TGTGCCAGCAGCTTAGAGGGGGGACAGGGCGGCTATGGCTACACCTTC. Supplemented by reference TRBV7-9 and TRBJ1-2, the full variable domain reads DTGVSQNPRHKITKRGQNVTFRCDPISEHNRLYWYRQTLGQGPEFLTYFQNEAQLEKSRLLSDRFSAERPKGSFSTLEIQRTEQGDSAMYLCASSLEGGQGGYGYTFGSGTRLTVV.

This clone was recorded a few times. J is TRBJ1-1 and V is TRBV15; D unclear. This CDR3 contains 13 residues. Germline loops: CDR1 LNHNV, CDR2 YYDKDF (reference sequence). The germline V and J ends were trimmed by 5 bases and 6 bases, with 13 bases remaining between them. CDR3 coding DNA: TGTGCCACCAGCGCGTTGGGTGGAGCTGAAGCTTTCTTT. Translated, it gives CATSALGGAEAFF.

The chain links TRBV13 to TRBJ2-7, with D possibly matching TRBD1 (5 bases). Germline CDR1 reads PRHDT; CDR2 reads FYEKMQ (reference sequence). Trimming cost V 5 bases and J 6 bases, with 8 bases left between them. The CDR3 is 11 amino acids. CDR3 in amino acids: CASSRTSEQYF. CDR3 DNA: TGTGCCAGCAGCCGGACATCCGAGCAGTACTTC. Full variable domain (outside the CDR3, taken from reference TRBV13 and TRBJ2-7): AAGVIQSPRHLIKEKRETATLKCYPIPRHDTVYWYQQGPGQDPQFLISFYEKMQSDKGSIPDRFSAQQFSDYHSELNMSSLELGDSALYFCASSRTSEQYFGPGTRLTVT.

The rearrangement links TRBV6-6 to TRBJ1-6; no clear D gene. The V end lost 0 bases, the J end lost 5 bases, and 11 bases lay between the germline ends. This CDR3 spans 16 amino acids. Germline loops: CDR1 MNHNY, CDR2 SVGAGI (reference sequence). The DNA of the CDR3 is TGTGCCAGCAGTTACTCGGGCCAGGTAGATAATTCACCCCTCCACTTT. This translates into CASSYSGQVDNSPLHF.

The V and J genes are TRBV7-9 and TRBJ2-7, with D possibly TRBD1 on 6 matching bases. The CDR3 length is 16 residues. The germline V gene encodes CDR1 SEHNR and CDR2 FQNEAQ (reference sequence). Trimming stripped 5 bases from V and 2 bases from J, with 19 bases between. The CDR3 DNA reads TGTGCCAGCAGCCCCAGGGAAGGGGGAACGGCCTACGAGCAGTACTTC. As protein: CASSPREGGTAYEQYF.

This clone has just a few counts. The chain recombines TRBV7-3 with TRBJ2-2; TRBD1 matches at 8 bases. The CDR3 is made up of 15 amino acids. Per germline, CDR1 SGHTA and CDR2 FQGTGA. Trimming at V came to 5 bases and at J to 8 bases, leaving 10 bases not matched to a gene. Written as DNA, the CDR3 is TGTGCCAGCAGCCAGCGACAGGGGATAGGGGGGGAGCTGTTTTTT. This encodes CASSQRQGIGGELFF.

V is TRBV5-6 and J is TRBJ1-1; D may be TRBD1 (5 bases). Germline lookup yields CDR1 SGHDT and CDR2 YYEEEE. Trimming took 3 bases from V and 0 from J, leaving 12 bases between them. This CDR3 contains 15 residues. The CDR3 sequence: CASSSWGRMNTEAFF. CDR3 nucleotide sequence: TGTGCCAGCAGCTCATGGGGCCGAATGAACACTGAAGCTTTCTTT.

V and J are TRBV6-5 and TRBJ1-5; 8 positions match TRBD1. The CDR3 extends over 14 amino acids. V trimming: 7 bases; J trimming: 4 bases; junction bases outside the gene matches: 6. CDR1 is MNHEY and CDR2 is SVGAGI in the germline V gene. The CDR3 is CASKNQGANQPQHF. For the CDR3, the DNA is TGTGCCAGCAAAAACCAGGGGGCAAATCAGCCCCAGCATTTT.

This rearrangement joins TRBV9 to TRBJ1-6; possibly TRBD1 for D (6 bases). Trimming stripped 3 bases from V and 7 bases from J, with 17 bases between. The CDR3 is 16 residues long. The germline gives CDR1 SGDLS, CDR2 YYNGEE. As DNA, the CDR3 is TGTGCCAGCAGCGGAACGGGACAATTTCCGAATTCACCCCTCCACTTT. Translation gives CASSGTGQFPNSPLHF.

In this sample, this clone turned up a few times. The chain links TRBV6-1 to TRBJ1-5, with no clear D. The germline V and J ends were trimmed by 3 bases and 13 bases, with 16 bases remaining between them. The CDR3 is made up of 13 amino acids. Germline lookup yields CDR1 MNHNS and CDR2 SASEGT. CDR3 protein: CASSDLATTLQHF. The CDR3 DNA is TGTGCCAGCAGTGATTTGGCCACTACCCTTCAGCATTTT.

This clone was observed once. This sequence joins TRBV5-1 and TRBJ1-3, with a tentative D call TRBD1 (5 bases). Germline lookup yields CDR1 SGHRS and CDR2 YFSETQ. The CDR3 is made up of 14 amino acids. Deletions cut 4 bases from V and 4 bases from J, with 12 bases between. Here the CDR3 DNA reads TGCGCCAGCAGCACGGACATCATCGGAAACACCATATATTTT. It codes for CASSTDIIGNTIYF.